This TCR beta chain appears in the sequencing data of a study of blood T cell repertoires in COVID-19. Study background: From T cells, B-cell-depleted T cells, or PBMCs came the material, which was cDNA or gDNA.

Study processing details: Estimation of nucleated cell counts relied on the amplification of reference gene primers. Assay: immunoSEQ multiplex PCR; the TCRdb copy retains only in-frame clones and omits some. That table supplies the V and J calls and clone size; D and trimming were determined from the DNA. This table holds 100,000 or so clones, about three quarters found once. With 6 bases clipped from V and 9 bases from J, the junction kept 5 bases outside the gene matches. There are 12 residues in the CDR3. Germline V lookup: CDR1 MNHNY, CDR2 SVGAGI (reference sequence). What was sequenced was peripheral blood. The TCR was taken from a woman aged 70-85 years with acute or convalescent COVID-19. V is TRBV6-6 and J is TRBJ1-1; 9 nucleotides agree with TRBD1. The DNA for the CDR3 is TGTGCCAGCAGCCTCGGACAGGGGCAAGCTTTCTTT. This sequence encodes CASSLGQGQAFF.